Detailed here is one T cell receptor beta chain. Molecules of cDNA were individually given unique molecular identifiers that were attached to them. TCRdb ran MiXCR on the 5' RACE reads and lists one entry per CDR3 protein. The repertoire includes over 55,000 distinct CDR3 sequences, about 9.1% of them detected once, and 8% to 9% sits in the top ten. The data stem from a study of early T cells in non-severe SARS-CoV-2 infection. This clonotype originated in an adult who was a healthcare worker with PCR-confirmed SARS-CoV-2 infection or an uninfected control (not recorded which). The sequenced sample consisted of whole blood.

CDR3 amino acids: CASSERGDNSPLHF. The CDR3 bases are TGTGCCAGCAGTGAACGGGGGGACAATTCACCCCTCCACTTT. V usage is TRBV6-1 and J usage is TRBJ1-6; a weak D match, TRBD1 (5 bases). The V and J ends lost 2 bases and 7 bases respectively, with 9 bases between them. Germline V gene lookup returns CDR1 MNHNS and CDR2 SASEGT. This CDR3 has 14 amino acids.